This T cell receptor beta chain was captured in a study of T cell repertoires and HLA-DP antigens. The method was immunoSEQ multiplex PCR; TCRdb's version includes in-frame clones alone and lacks a portion of them. The repertoire holds about 73,000 clones, with just under 80% as singletons. As concerns this clone: Its antigen is currently unknown.

V was pared by 3 bases and J by 7 bases, with 12 bases of the junction left unmatched. The germline CDR1 and CDR2 sequences are SGHNT and YYREEE (reference sequence). The CDR3 totals 17 residues. The sequenced sample consisted of CD4+ T cells from PBMCs. The origin of this receptor is a man in his fifties or sixties in good health and CMV-seronegative. This chain joins TRBV5-4 and TRBJ2-5, with 13 bases lining up with TRBD2. Written as DNA, the CDR3 is TGTGCCAGCAGCTCACTAGCGGGAGGGCCGGGGGACGGGACCCAGTACTTC. This encodes CASSSLAGGPGDGTQYF. Together with reference TRBV5-4 and TRBJ2-5, the CDR3 gives the full variable domain: ETGVTQSPTHLIKTRGQQVTLRCSSQSGHNTVSWYQQALGQGPQFIFQYYREEENGRGNFPPRFSGLQFPNYSSELNVNALELDDSALYLCASSSLAGGPGDGTQYFGPGTRLLVL.